Each of the 21 T cell receptor beta chains below was sequenced from the same sample in a study of shared clonotypes between healthy human individuals. The repertoire was sequenced with immunoSEQ multiplex PCR; TCRdb's copy has only in-frame clones and lacks some. The top ten clones hold approximately 1.1% of a sample with approximately 1,500,000 clones, around 97% of them seen once. Sequencing was done on a sample of naive CD4+ T cells sorted from blood. As to subset: CD45RA+ positively selected. Every receptor here comes from a young man in good health.

The chain recombines TRBV28 with TRBJ2-7; no reliable D call. Trimming removed 2 bases from V and 0 bases from J, with 14 bases in between. This CDR3 has 16 residues. The germline V gene has CDR1 MDHEN and CDR2 SYDVKM. The CDR3 DNA reads TGTGCCAGCAGTTTAAGTGTCGCGGAGAGCTCCTACGAGCAGTACTTC. Translation: CASSLSVAESSYEQYF. The full variable domain, with the rest looked up from reference TRBV28 and TRBJ2-7, is DVKVTQSSRYLVKRTGEKVFLECVQDMDHENMFWYRQDPGLGLRLIYFSYDVKMKEKGDIPEGYSVSREKKERFSLILESASTNQTSMYLCASSLSVAESSYEQYFGPGTRLTVT.

The CDR3 reads CASSLRGDKNIQYF. CDR3 nucleotides: TGTGCCAGTAGCTTACGGGGAGACAAAAACATTCAGTACTTC. V is TRBV19 and J is TRBJ2-4, with D tentatively TRBD2 (5 bases). This CDR3 region has 14 residues. CDR1 and CDR2 (germline): LNHDA, SQIVND (reference sequence). The germline V and J ends were trimmed by 6 bases and 3 bases, with 12 bases remaining between them.

V usage is TRBV6-5 and J usage is TRBJ2-2; 7 bases map to TRBD1. Losses at the gene ends were 8 bases for V and 1 base for J; bases not matched to a gene: 4. There are 14 residues in the CDR3. Germline V gene sequence: CDR1 MNHEY, CDR2 SVGAGI. Here the CDR3 DNA reads TGTGCCAGCGGCCGGACAGGGAACACCGGGGAGCTGTTTTTT. Translating gives CASGRTGNTGELFF.

The chain uses TRBV28 and TRBJ1-1; 12 bases align to TRBD1. The germline V gene has CDR1 MDHEN and CDR2 SYDVKM. J gave up 1 base and V 6 bases, and 12 bases lay outside the gene matches. The CDR3 covers 18 residues. The CDR3 coding sequence is TGTGCCAGCAGCTACCCGGGACAGGGGGCGCCGCGGAACACTGAAGCTTTCTTT. It yields the protein CASSYPGQGAPRNTEAFF.

This clone was seen more than once but under ten times. The chain carries TRBV30 and TRBJ1-2; D is undetermined. The CDR3 spans 12 residues. Trimming removed 4 bases at V and 5 bases at J, with 11 bases between. In germline, CDR1 is GTSNPN, CDR2 SVGIG (reference sequence). The CDR3 sequence: CAWKFAGYGYTF. The CDR3 coding sequence is TGTGCCTGGAAGTTTGCTGGATATGGCTACACCTTC.

For the CDR3, the DNA is TGTGCCAGCAGTGAAGGTCAGGTCTCCTCTGGAAACACCATATATTTT. It yields the protein CASSEGQVSSGNTIYF. This chain connects TRBV2 to TRBJ1-3; no definite D call. The CDR3 has 16 residues. Deletions cut 1 base from V and 0 bases from J, with 10 bases between. CDR1 and CDR2 (germline): SNHLY, FYNNEI.

The genes are TRBV5-1 and TRBJ1-2, with D possibly being TRBD1 (6 bases). The CDR3 loop spans 14 amino acids. Germline lookup yields CDR1 SGHRS and CDR2 YFSETQ. The germline V and J ends were trimmed by 3 bases and 4 bases, with 13 bases remaining between them. The CDR3 DNA sequence: TGCGCCAGCAGCTATGACAGGTCAATCTATGGCTACACCTTC. Translation: CASSYDRSIYGYTF.

The V call is TRBV29-1, the J call TRBJ2-1, with TRBD2 as a possible D gene (5 bases). Germline V gene lookup returns CDR1 SQVTM and CDR2 ANQGSEA. Trimming removed 4 bases at V and 6 bases at J, with 19 bases between. This CDR3 is built from 15 residues. For the CDR3, the DNA is TGCAGCGTTGGACTAATCGTCCGTCTATCCAATGAGCAGTTCTTC. Translating it yields CSVGLIVRLSNEQFF.

V and J are TRBV18 and TRBJ1-3; D remains unclear. From germline, CDR1 is KGHSH and CDR2 LQKENI. Trimming left V 3 bases short and J 0 bases short, with 9 bases between. The CDR3 extends over 15 amino acids. The CDR3 DNA is TGTGCCAGCTCACCTAAAGGGCCCTCTGGAAACACCATATATTTT. Its protein product is CASSPKGPSGNTIYF.

V and J are TRBV6-1 and TRBJ1-5, with D maybe TRBD1 (5 bases). The CDR3 sequence is 16 residues long. The V and J ends lost 4 bases and 3 bases respectively, with 16 bases between them. Germline V gives CDR1 MNHNS, CDR2 SASEGT. DNA of the CDR3: TGTGCCAGCAGTGTAAAACAGGTGAAGCCCAATCAGCCCCAGCATTTT. Translation gives CASSVKQVKPNQPQHF.

V is TRBV19 and J is TRBJ2-3, with D uncertain. This CDR3 comprises 13 residues. The germline CDR1 and CDR2 sequences are LNHDA and SQIVND (reference sequence). V lost 4 bases to trimming and J lost 6 bases, with 11 bases between them. The DNA for the CDR3 is TGTGCCAGTAGTAGGCCGGGCTGGGATACGCAGTATTTT. Translated, it gives CASSRPGWDTQYF. Looking up the rest from reference TRBV19 and TRBJ2-3 gives the full variable domain: DGGITQSPKYLFRKEGQNVTLSCEQNLNHDAMYWYRQDPGQGLRLIYYSQIVNDFQKGDIAEGYSVSREKKESFPLTVTSAQKNPTAFYLCASSRPGWDTQYFGPGTRLTVL.

The chain couples TRBV7-5 to TRBJ1-5. TRBV7-5 is a pseudogene. The CDR3 spans 17 residues. The chain's CDR3 is CVRSLKPTKKANQPQHF. The CDR3 DNA reads as TGTGTCAGAAGCTTAAAGCCCACAAAGAAAGCCAATCAGCCCCAGCATTTT.

Regarding this clone: Other DNA sequences from this sample encode an identical CDR3 as well. V and J are TRBV18 and TRBJ2-1, with 7 bases aligning to TRBD2. Germline V lookup: CDR1 KGHSH, CDR2 LQKENI. J was trimmed by 0 bases and V by 1 base; bases with no gene match: 6. There are 17 residues in the CDR3. The CDR3 bases are TGTGCCAGCTCACCACTTCCTAGCGGCTCCTCCTACAATGAGCAGTTCTTC. Residues: CASSPLPSGSSYNEQFF.

Here the CDR3 DNA reads TGTGCCAGCAGCCTACAGCAACAAGAGACCCAGTACTTC. The encoded protein is CASSLQQQETQYF. The rearrangement uses TRBV5-4 and TRBJ2-5, with D unclear. CDR3 size: 13 residues. Trimming took off 4 bases at V and 2 bases at J, with 9 bases between the two ends. CDR1 and CDR2 from the germline V gene are SGHNT and YYREEE (reference sequence).

The J gene is TRBJ2-5, the V gene TRBV7-2; 7 bases fit TRBD1. V gave up 5 bases and J gave up 0 bases; unmatched junction bases: 6. The CDR3 length is 15 residues. Germline CDR1 is SGHTA and CDR2 is FQGNSA. Written as DNA, the CDR3 is TGTGCCAGCAGCCCTAACAGGGGAGACCAAGAGACCCAGTACTTC. Translating gives CASSPNRGDQETQYF.

The V call is TRBV5-4, the J call TRBJ2-2; possibly TRBD1 or TRBD2 for D (5 bases each). The CDR3 covers 11 residues. Trimming removed 5 bases at V and 7 bases at J, with 6 bases between. Germline CDR1 is SGHNT and CDR2 is YYREEE (reference sequence). The CDR3 DNA is TGTGCCAGCAGGGGGGACGGGGAGCTGTTTTTT. Protein product: CASRGDGELFF.

The V call is TRBV6-1, the J call TRBJ1-2, with unresolved D. CDR1 and CDR2 from the germline V gene are MNHNS and SASEGT. The CDR3 totals 15 residues. The V end lost 4 bases, the J end lost 4 bases, and 16 bases lay between the germline ends. In DNA, the CDR3 is TGTGCCAGCAGTGCTTCAACCTACGGCGGCTATGGCTACACCTTC. Residues: CASSASTYGGYGYTF.

V usage is TRBV28 and J usage is TRBJ2-3; 13 nucleotides agree with TRBD2. Germline trimming cut 6 bases from V and 4 bases from J; bases unmatched to any gene: 4. CDR1 MDHEN and CDR2 SYDVKM come from the germline V gene. The CDR3 is made up of 15 amino acids. This CDR3 reads CASRLAGGSPDTQYF. CDR3 nucleotides: TGTGCCAGCAGACTAGCGGGAGGGTCTCCAGATACGCAGTATTTT. Combining the CDR3 with reference TRBV28 and TRBJ2-3 gives the whole variable domain DVKVTQSSRYLVKRTGEKVFLECVQDMDHENMFWYRQDPGLGLRLIYFSYDVKMKEKGDIPEGYSVSREKKERFSLILESASTNQTSMYLCASRLAGGSPDTQYFGPGTRLTVL.

This clone was seen once. J is TRBJ2-6 and V is TRBV5-3, with TRBD1 matching 7 bases. TRBV5-3 is identified as an open reading frame with a role that is uncertain. The CDR3 has 18 amino acids. Losses at the gene ends were 0 bases for V and 0 bases for J; bases not matched to a gene: 6. In nucleotides, the CDR3 is TGTGCCAGAAGCTTGGGCCGACAGGGCGGCTCTGGGGCCAACGTCCTGACTTTC. Protein sequence: CARSLGRQGGSGANVLTF.

The chain is built from TRBV12-5 and TRBJ1-1, with D possibly matching TRBD1 (5 bases). V was cut by 2 bases and J by 5 bases, with 9 bases left in between. This CDR3 contains 13 residues. Germline V gene sequence: CDR1 LGHNT, CDR2 FRNRAP. The CDR3 region has the DNA TGTGCTAGTGGTTTGCAGGGTTGGACTGAAGCTTTCTTT. This encodes CASGLQGWTEAFF.

This chain joins TRBV2 and TRBJ2-7; D gene unclear. From germline, CDR1 is SNHLY and CDR2 FYNNEI. Trimming stripped 8 bases from V and 6 bases from J, with 17 bases between. The CDR3 has 13 residues. The CDR3 region has the DNA TGTGCCAGCGAAGTCAGCCGGCAGTCCGAGCAGTACTTC. Protein: CASEVSRQSEQYF.